This T cell receptor beta chain derives from a study of T-cell memory formation after mild COVID-19. Study at large: For the most part, TCR clusters were specific to one donor.

For this clonotype: Its matching antigen is unknown.

Study-wide findings and caveats: Clones contracting day 15 to 85 were balanced CD4/CD8; later expanders leaned CD4+.

V was cut by 3 bases and J by 1 base, with 3 bases left in between. There are 12 residues in the CDR3. Per the germline V gene, CDR1 is SGHAT and CDR2 is FQDESV (reference sequence). Constant-segment primers and 5'RACE yielded cDNA libraries for TCR alpha and TCR beta, each carrying sample barcodes and UMIs. Each CDR3 protein is one row after TCRdb ran MiXCR on the 5' RACE reads. This sample has roughly 340,000 distinct CDR3 sequences, with more than 15% found just once. This clonotype originated in a man aged 18 to 30 who had mild COVID-19 (a few samples of this study predate the infection). Cell type and time point are not known. The chain carries TRBV11-1 and TRBJ2-5; D uncertain. Specimen: PBMCs or a T cell subset sorted from them (not recorded which). The CDR3 region has the DNA TGTGCCAGCAGCTTCCTCCAAGAGACCCAGTACTTC. Protein: CASSFLQETQYF.